This is a list of T cell receptor beta chains from one sample in a study of shared clonotypes between healthy human individuals. Clones were sequenced by immunoSEQ multiplex PCR, and TCRdb holds only the in-frame ones, with some missing. The sample has a few million clones, roughly 93% seen once. The sample consisted of naive CD4+ T cells from PBMCs. The receptors derive from a man in his late teens or twenties in good health. Some clones in this sample may be carry-over from other donors' samples. Each CDR3 is given with its conserved first and last residue. The order of the fields is V gene, J gene, clone size, D gene, CDR3 DNA, CDR3 protein. A D gene is named only where the DNA matches it firmly. Size is stated for part of the rows, as once, few or many counts, or as a class when the clone is expanded.

V: TRBV6-6
J: TRBJ2-1
size: -
D: TRBD2
DNA: TGTGCCAGCAGTGGACTAGCGGGAGTCAATGAGCAGTTCTTC
CDR3: CASSGLAGVNEQFF

V: TRBV14
J: TRBJ1-1
size: -
D: -
DNA: TGTGCCAGCAGCCAAGCAGGGCAGACCATCCACACTGAAGCTTTCTTT
CDR3: CASSQAGQTIHTEAFF

V: TRBV7-9
J: TRBJ1-3
size: -
D: -
DNA: TGTGCCAGCAGCTTAATTGGGGAATCAGGAAACACCATATATTTT
CDR3: CASSLIGESGNTIYF

V: TRBV14
J: TRBJ1-2
size: -
D: -
DNA: TGTGCCAGCAGCCAAGACCGGTTTTATGGCTACACCTTC
CDR3: CASSQDRFYGYTF

V: TRBV30
J: TRBJ1-2
size: -
D: TRBD1
DNA: TGTGCCTGGAGGGATAGGACAGGGGGCGAGAATGGCTACACCTTC
CDR3: CAWRDRTGGENGYTF

V: TRBV18
J: TRBJ2-2
size: -
D: -
DNA: TGTGCCAGCTCCCCTACGGGCCTTCACACCGGGGAGCTGTTTTTT
CDR3: CASSPTGLHTGELFF

V: TRBV6-6
J: TRBJ1-5
size: -
D: -
DNA: TGTGCCAGCAGTCGAGGGCAGCAAAGCAATCAGCCCCAGCATTTT
CDR3: CASSRGQQSNQPQHF

V: TRBV27
J: TRBJ1-2
size: -
D: TRBD1
DNA: TGTGCCAGCAGTCGAAAGACAGGGGGGTCTTATGGCTACACCTTC
CDR3: CASSRKTGGSYGYTF

V: TRBV18
J: TRBJ2-5
size: -
D: -
DNA: TGTGCCAGCTCATCAGACCAAGAGACCCAGTACTTC
CDR3: CASSSDQETQYF

V: TRBV5-1
J: TRBJ2-3
size: -
D: TRBD1
DNA: TGCGCCAGCAGCTTGGTATCGGTTCTGGACAGGGCGAGCACAGATACGCAGTATTTT
CDR3: CASSLVSVLDRASTDTQYF

V: TRBV7-2
J: TRBJ1-5
size: -
D: -
DNA: TGTGCCAGCAGCTTAAATTACGGTCAGCCCCAGCATTTT
CDR3: CASSLNYGQPQHF

V: TRBV30
J: TRBJ1-5
size: -
D: -
DNA: TGTGCCTGGAGTGTAGGAGGTTTGAACCAGCATTTT
CDR3: CAWSVGGLNQHF

V: TRBV6-1
J: TRBJ2-4
size: -
D: -
DNA: TGTGCCAGCAGTGCCTCCCGGGGCCGAGCCCTCAAAAACATTCAGTACTTC
CDR3: CASSASRGRALKNIQYF

V: TRBV27
J: TRBJ2-1
size: -
D: TRBD2
DNA: TGTGCCAGCAGTTTAAGTAGCGGGAGTGAGCAGTTCTTC
CDR3: CASSLSSGSEQFF

V: TRBV6-1
J: TRBJ2-6
size: -
D: TRBD2
DNA: TGTGCCAGCGGGGGGGTCTCTGGGGCCAACGTCCTGACTTTC
CDR3: CASGGVSGANVLTF

V: TRBV5-1
J: TRBJ2-3
size: -
D: TRBD1
DNA: TGCGCCAGCAGCCCACCAGGGACAGGGGGCACAGATACGCAGTATTTT
CDR3: CASSPPGTGGTDTQYF

V: TRBV5-1
J: TRBJ2-2
size: -
D: -
DNA: TGCGCCAGCAGCGGTACATCAGGGGACACCGGGGAGCTGTTTTTT
CDR3: CASSGTSGDTGELFF

V: TRBV27
J: TRBJ2-2
size: -
D: TRBD1
DNA: TGTGCCAGCAGTCCAACCACACCGGACAGGGGATCATCCGGGGAGCTGTTTTTT
CDR3: CASSPTTPDRGSSGELFF

V: TRBV30
J: TRBJ2-7
size: once
D: -
DNA: TGTGCCTGGAGTGTGGGGGTAGGGGAGCAGTACTTC
CDR3: CAWSVGVGEQYF

V: TRBV18
J: TRBJ1-1
size: -
D: -
DNA: TGTGCCAGCTCACCAGGGGTGGTTGTGGCTGAAGCTTTCTTT
CDR3: CASSPGVVVAEAFF

V: TRBV5-8
J: TRBJ2-3
size: -
D: TRBD2
DNA: TGTGCCAGTGGACTAGCGGGAACAGATACGCAGTATTTT
CDR3: CASGLAGTDTQYF

V: TRBV30
J: TRBJ2-2
size: few
D: -
DNA: TGTGCCTGGAGCGTCACCGGGGAGCTGTTTTTT
CDR3: CAWSVTGELFF

V: TRBV9
J: TRBJ2-3
size: -
D: -
DNA: TGTGCCAGCAGCGTAGGGTTAGCGAGCACAGATACGCAGTATTTT
CDR3: CASSVGLASTDTQYF

V: TRBV7-2
J: TRBJ1-1
size: -
D: -
DNA: TGTGCCAGCAGCCCAAGCGGGGGGCTCGATACTGAAGCTTTCTTT
CDR3: CASSPSGGLDTEAFF

V: TRBV28
J: TRBJ2-1
size: -
D: TRBD2
DNA: TGTGCCAGCAGCCAAGGTGGACTAGCGGGAGGCAATGAGCAGTTCTTC
CDR3: CASSQGGLAGGNEQFF

V: TRBV7-9
J: TRBJ2-5
size: -
D: TRBD2
DNA: TGTGCCAGCAGCTTCCGCGGGACTAGTGGTGAGACCCAGTACTTC
CDR3: CASSFRGTSGETQYF